A single sample is the source of the 3 T cell receptor beta chains below, sequenced in a study of T-cell memory formation after mild COVID-19. TCRdb recomputed calls from the 5' RACE reads with MiXCR, one row per CDR3 protein. Here the sample spans around 450,000 distinct CDR3 sequences, 24% being singletons. Material for sequencing was PBMCs or a T cell subset sorted from them (not recorded which). All receptors come from an adult woman who had mild COVID-19 (a few samples of this study predate the infection). Cell type and time point are not known.

The rearrangement uses TRBV24-1 and TRBJ2-3; 7 bases match TRBD1. CDR1 is KGHDR and CDR2 is SFDVKD in the germline V gene. Losses at the gene ends were 0 bases for V and 4 bases for J; bases not matched to a gene: 9. The CDR3 has 17 residues. CDR3: CATSDLRQGDLADTQYF. Here the CDR3 DNA reads TGTGCCACCAGTGATTTGCGCCAGGGGGACCTCGCAGATACGCAGTATTTT.

The rearrangement uses TRBV20-1 and TRBJ2-5; 9 nucleotides align to TRBD1. Trimming cost V 7 bases and J 6 bases; bases outside gene matches: 6. This CDR3 spans 12 amino acids. From germline, CDR1 is DFQATT and CDR2 SNEGSKA (reference sequence). The CDR3 here is CSVSQGAKTQYF. Written as DNA, the CDR3 is TGCAGTGTGTCACAGGGGGCTAAGACCCAGTACTTC.

The CDR3 reads CSVLGGYDEAFF. The CDR3 DNA reads TGCAGCGTTTTAGGGGGTTATGATGAAGCTTTCTTT. The J gene is TRBJ1-1, the V gene TRBV29-1; perhaps TRBD1 as D (6 bases). The CDR3 spans 12 residues. Germline CDR1 SQVTM, CDR2 ANQGSEA. The ends were cut back, 5 bases at V and 7 bases at J, with 14 bases in the middle.